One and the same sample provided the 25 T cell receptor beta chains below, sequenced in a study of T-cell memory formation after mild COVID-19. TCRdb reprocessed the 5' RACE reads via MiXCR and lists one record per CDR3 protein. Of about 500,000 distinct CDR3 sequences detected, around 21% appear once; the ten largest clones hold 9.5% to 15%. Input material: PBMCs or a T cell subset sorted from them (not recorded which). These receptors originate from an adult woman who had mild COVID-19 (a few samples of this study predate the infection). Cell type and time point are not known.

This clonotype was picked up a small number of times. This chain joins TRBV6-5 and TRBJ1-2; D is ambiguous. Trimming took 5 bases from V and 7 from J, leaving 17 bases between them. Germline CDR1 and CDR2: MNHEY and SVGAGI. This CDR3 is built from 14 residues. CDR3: CASSPTPLTGGYTF. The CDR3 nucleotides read TGTGCCAGCAGTCCTACCCCCTTAACTGGTGGCTACACCTTC.

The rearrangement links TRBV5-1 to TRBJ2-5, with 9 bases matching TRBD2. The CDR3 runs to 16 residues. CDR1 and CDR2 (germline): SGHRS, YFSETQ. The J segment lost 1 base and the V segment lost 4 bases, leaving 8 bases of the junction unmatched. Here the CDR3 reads CASSRRVAGAQETQYF. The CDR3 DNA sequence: TGCGCCAGCAGCCGGCGAGTAGCGGGAGCCCAAGAGACCCAGTACTTC. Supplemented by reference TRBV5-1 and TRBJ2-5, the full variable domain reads KAGVTQTPRYLIKTRGQQVTLSCSPISGHRSVSWYQQTPGQGLQFLFEYFSETQRNKGNFPGRFSGRQFSNSRSEMNVSTLELGDSALYLCASSRRVAGAQETQYFGPGTRLLVL.

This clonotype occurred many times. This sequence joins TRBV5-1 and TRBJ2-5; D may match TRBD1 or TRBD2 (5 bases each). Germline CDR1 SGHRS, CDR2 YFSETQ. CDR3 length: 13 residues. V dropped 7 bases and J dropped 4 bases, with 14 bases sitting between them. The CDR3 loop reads CASRAAGRETQYF. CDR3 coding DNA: TGCGCCAGCCGGGCGGCAGGGAGAGAGACCCAGTACTTC.

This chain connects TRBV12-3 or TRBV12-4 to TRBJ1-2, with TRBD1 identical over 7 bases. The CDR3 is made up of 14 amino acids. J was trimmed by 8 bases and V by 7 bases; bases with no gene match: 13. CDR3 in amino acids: CASTRDRVWGGYTF. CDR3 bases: TGTGCCAGCACCCGAGACAGGGTGTGGGGCGGCTACACCTTC.

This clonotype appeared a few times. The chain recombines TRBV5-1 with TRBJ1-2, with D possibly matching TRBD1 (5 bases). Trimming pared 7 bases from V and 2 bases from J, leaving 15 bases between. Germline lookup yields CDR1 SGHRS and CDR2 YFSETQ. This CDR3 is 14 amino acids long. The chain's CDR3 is CASASRDGNYGYTF. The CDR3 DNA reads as TGCGCCAGCGCTTCCCGGGACGGGAACTATGGCTACACCTTC.

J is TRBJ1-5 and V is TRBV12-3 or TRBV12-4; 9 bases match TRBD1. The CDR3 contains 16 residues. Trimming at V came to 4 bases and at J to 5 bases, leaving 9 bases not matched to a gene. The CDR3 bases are TGTGCCAGCAGTTCATCGTCCCGGGACAGGGATCAGCCCCAGCATTTT. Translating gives CASSSSSRDRDQPQHF.

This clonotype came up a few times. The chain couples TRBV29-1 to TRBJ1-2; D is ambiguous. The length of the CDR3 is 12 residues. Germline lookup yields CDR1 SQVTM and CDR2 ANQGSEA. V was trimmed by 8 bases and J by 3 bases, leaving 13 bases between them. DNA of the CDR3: TGCAGCTCGGGAGGAGAGTACTATGGCTACACCTTC. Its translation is CSSGGEYYGYTF.

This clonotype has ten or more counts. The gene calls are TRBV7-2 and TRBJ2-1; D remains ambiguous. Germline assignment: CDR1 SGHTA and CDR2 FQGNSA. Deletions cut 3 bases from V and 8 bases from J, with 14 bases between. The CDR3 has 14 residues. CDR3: CASSLGTHADEQFF. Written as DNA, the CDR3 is TGTGCCAGCAGCTTGGGAACCCACGCCGATGAGCAGTTCTTC. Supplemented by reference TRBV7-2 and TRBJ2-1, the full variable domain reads GAGVSQSPSNKVTEKGKDVELRCDPISGHTALYWYRQSLGQGLEFLIYFQGNSAPDKSGLPSDRFSAERTGGSVSTLTIQRTQQEDSAVYLCASSLGTHADEQFFGPGTRLTVL.

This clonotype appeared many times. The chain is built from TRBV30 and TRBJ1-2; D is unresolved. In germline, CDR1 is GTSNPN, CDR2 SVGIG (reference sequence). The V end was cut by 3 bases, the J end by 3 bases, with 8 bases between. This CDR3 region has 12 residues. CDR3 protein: CAWSRTDYGYTF. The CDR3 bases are TGTGCCTGGAGCCGGACGGACTATGGCTACACCTTC.

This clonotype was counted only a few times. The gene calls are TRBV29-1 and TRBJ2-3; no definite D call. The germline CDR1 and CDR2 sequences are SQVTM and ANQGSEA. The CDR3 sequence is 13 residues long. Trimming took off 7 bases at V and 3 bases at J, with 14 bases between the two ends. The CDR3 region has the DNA TGCAGCGCACTCCAGAGAGATACAGATACGCAGTATTTT. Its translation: CSALQRDTDTQYF.

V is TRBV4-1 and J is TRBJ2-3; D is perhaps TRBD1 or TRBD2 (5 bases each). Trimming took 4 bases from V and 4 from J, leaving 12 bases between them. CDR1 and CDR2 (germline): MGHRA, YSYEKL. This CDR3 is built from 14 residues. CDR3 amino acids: CASSPRDPPDTQYF. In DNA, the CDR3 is TGCGCCAGCAGCCCACGGGACCCCCCAGATACGCAGTATTTT.

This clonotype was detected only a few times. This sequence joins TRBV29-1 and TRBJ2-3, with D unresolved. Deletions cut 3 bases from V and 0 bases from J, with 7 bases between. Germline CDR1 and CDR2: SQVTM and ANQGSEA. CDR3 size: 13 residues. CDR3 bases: TGCAGCGTTGACCCTAGAAGCACAGATACGCAGTATTTT. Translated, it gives CSVDPRSTDTQYF.

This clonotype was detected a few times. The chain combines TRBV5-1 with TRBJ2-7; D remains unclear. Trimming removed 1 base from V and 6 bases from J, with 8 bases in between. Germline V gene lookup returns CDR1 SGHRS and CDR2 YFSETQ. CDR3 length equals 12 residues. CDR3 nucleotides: TGCGCCAGCAGCTTGCAGCGAAGCGAGCAGTACTTC. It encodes CASSLQRSEQYF.

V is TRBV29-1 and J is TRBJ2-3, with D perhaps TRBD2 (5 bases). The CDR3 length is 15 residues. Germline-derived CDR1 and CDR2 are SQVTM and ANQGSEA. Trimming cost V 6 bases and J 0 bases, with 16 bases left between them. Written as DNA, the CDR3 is TGCAGCGTCGTACAAGGACTTACTAGCACAGATACGCAGTATTTT. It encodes CSVVQGLTSTDTQYF.

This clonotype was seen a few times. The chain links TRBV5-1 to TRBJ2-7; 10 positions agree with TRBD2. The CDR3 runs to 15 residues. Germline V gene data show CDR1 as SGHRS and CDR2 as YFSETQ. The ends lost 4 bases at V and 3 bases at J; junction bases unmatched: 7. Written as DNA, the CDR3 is TGCGCCAGCAGCGCAGGGACTAGCGACCACTACGAGCAGTACTTC. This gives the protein CASSAGTSDHYEQYF. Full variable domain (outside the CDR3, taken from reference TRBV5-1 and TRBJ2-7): KAGVTQTPRYLIKTRGQQVTLSCSPISGHRSVSWYQQTPGQGLQFLFEYFSETQRNKGNFPGRFSGRQFSNSRSEMNVSTLELGDSALYLCASSAGTSDHYEQYFGPGTRLTVT.

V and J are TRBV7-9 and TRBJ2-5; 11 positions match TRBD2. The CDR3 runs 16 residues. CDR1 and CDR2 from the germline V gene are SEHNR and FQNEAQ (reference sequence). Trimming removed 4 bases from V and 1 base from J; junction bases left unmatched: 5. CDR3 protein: CASSSLAGGSQETQYF. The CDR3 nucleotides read TGTGCCAGCAGCTCCTTAGCGGGAGGGAGCCAAGAGACCCAGTACTTC.

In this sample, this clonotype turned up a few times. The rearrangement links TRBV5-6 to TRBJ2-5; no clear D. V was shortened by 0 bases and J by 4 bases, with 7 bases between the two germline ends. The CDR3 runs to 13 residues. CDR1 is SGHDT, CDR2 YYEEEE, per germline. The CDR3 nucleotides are TGTGCCAGCAGCTTGGGGGCTTTAGAGACCCAGTACTTC. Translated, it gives CASSLGALETQYF.

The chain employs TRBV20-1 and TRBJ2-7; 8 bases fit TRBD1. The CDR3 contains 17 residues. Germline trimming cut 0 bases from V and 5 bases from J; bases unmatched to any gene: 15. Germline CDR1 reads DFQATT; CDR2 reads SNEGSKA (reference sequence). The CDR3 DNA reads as TGCAGTGCTAGAGATGACGGGGAGTGGACAGGGATCCACGAGCAGTACTTC. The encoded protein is CSARDDGEWTGIHEQYF.

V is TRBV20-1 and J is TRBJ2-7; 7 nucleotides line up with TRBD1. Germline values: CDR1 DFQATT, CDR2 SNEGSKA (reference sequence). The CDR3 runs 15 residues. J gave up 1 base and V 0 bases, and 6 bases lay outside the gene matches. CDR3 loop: CSARDYVQGSYEQYF. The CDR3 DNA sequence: TGCAGTGCTAGAGATTATGTACAGGGGTCCTACGAGCAGTACTTC.

CDR3 nucleotide sequence: TGCAGCGTTGAGGAGGGTGTTGGCACTGAAGCTTTCTTT. Its protein product is CSVEEGVGTEAFF. The rearrangement joins TRBV29-1 to TRBJ1-1, with D uncertain. The CDR3 runs to 13 residues. Trimming stripped 3 bases from V and 4 bases from J, with 12 bases between. The germline V gene encodes CDR1 SQVTM and CDR2 ANQGSEA.

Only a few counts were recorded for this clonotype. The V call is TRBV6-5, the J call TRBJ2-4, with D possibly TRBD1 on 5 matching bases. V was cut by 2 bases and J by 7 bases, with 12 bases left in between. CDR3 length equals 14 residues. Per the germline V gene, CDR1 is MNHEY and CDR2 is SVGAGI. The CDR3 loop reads CASSYGAQLNIQYF. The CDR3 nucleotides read TGTGCCAGCAGTTACGGGGCTCAACTCAACATTCAGTACTTC.

The CDR3 region has the DNA TGTGCCAGCCGCCGGGACGATACGCAGTATTTT. Amino acids: CASRRDDTQYF. The chain recombines TRBV12-3 or TRBV12-4 with TRBJ2-3; the D gene could be TRBD1 or TRBD2 (5 bases each). The V and J ends lost 8 bases and 6 bases respectively, with 9 bases between them. This CDR3 comprises 11 residues.

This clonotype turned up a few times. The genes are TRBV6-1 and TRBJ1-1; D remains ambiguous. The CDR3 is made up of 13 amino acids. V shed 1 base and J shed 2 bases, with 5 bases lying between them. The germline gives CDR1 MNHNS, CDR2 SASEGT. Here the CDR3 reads CASSEETNTEAFF. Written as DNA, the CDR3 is TGTGCCAGCAGTGAAGAGACCAACACTGAAGCTTTCTTT.

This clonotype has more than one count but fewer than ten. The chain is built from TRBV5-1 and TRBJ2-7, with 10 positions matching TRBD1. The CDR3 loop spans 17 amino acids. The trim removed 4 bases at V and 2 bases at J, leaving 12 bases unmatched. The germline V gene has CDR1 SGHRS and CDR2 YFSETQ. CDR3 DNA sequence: TGCGCCAGCAGCCTCGCGGATGGGACAGGGGACCCCTACGAGCAGTACTTC. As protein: CASSLADGTGDPYEQYF.

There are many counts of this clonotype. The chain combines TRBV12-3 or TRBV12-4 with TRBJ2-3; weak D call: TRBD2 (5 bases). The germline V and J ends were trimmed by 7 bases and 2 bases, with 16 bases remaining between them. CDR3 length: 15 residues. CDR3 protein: CASTQGAAYTDTQYF. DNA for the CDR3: TGTGCCAGCACCCAAGGAGCGGCTTACACAGATACGCAGTATTTT.